The T cell receptor (beta chain) under discussion was sequenced for a study of beta chain features in type 1 diabetes. Study-level results: It was possible that PCR favored shorter templates, equally so in patients and controls. Shortening of TCRB CDR3s, moderate but significant, appeared in all four CD4+ subsets of Type 1 diabetes patients.

Between the trimmed V and J ends, which lost 6 bases and 1 base, there was a span of 12 bases. Germline CDR1 and CDR2: SQVTM and ANQGSEA. The CDR3 is 13 residues long. Cell sorting via CD45RO/CCR7/CD25/CD127/CD95/CD27 was performed to obtain CD4+ naive, central memory, regulatory and stem cell-like memory cells. All of the isolated RNA was reverse transcribed, so expressed TCRB transcripts were sequenced. Here immunoSEQ multiplex PCR was the method, and the copy in TCRdb shows in-frame clones only, minus some. The table has over 150,000 clones, around 13% seen once. This clone was detected a few times. The antigen is not known.

This sequence originates from a woman between 18 and 29 years old in good health. The sequenced material came from central memory CD4+ T cells from blood. The V and J genes are TRBV29-1 and TRBJ2-5; no clear D gene. The CDR3 nucleotides are TGCAGCGTGATGGGCTTCCTCCAAGAGACCCAGTACTTC. This encodes CSVMGFLQETQYF.